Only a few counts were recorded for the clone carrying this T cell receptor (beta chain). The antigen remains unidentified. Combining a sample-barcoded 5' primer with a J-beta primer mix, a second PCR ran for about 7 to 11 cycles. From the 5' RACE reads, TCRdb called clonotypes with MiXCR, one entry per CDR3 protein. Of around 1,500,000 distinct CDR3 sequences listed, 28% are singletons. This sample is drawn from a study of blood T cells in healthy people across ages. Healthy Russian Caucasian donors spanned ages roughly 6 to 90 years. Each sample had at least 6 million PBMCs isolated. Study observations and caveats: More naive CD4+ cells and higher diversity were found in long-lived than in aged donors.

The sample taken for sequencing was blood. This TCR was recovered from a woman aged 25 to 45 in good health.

DNA for the CDR3: TGCAGTGCTGGGAAAGGGACAGTTCAAGAGACCCAGTACTTC. It is translated as CSAGKGTVQETQYF. The chain joins TRBV20-1 to TRBJ2-5, with TRBD1 identical over 7 bases. The CDR3 consists of 14 residues. Germline lookup yields CDR1 DFQATT and CDR2 SNEGSKA (reference sequence). After removal of 5 bases from V and 2 bases from J, the junction contained 8 bases not matched to a gene.